This T cell receptor beta chain was identified in a study of shared clonotypes between healthy human individuals. Study-wide background: In total, the donors were a couple of women and a few men aged 18 to 49. Notes on the study in general: For naive CD4 cells, roughly 5% of clonotypes were shared across a handful of donors.

Genomic DNA of each subset was evenly split across several immunoSEQ plates. Generated by immunoSEQ multiplex PCR, the TCRdb table keeps only in-frame clones and is missing some. Of about 2 million clones listed, over 85% are singletons. CD8 cells classed as naive were CD45RO-negative and positively selected for CCR7, excluding terminally differentiated effector memory CD45RA+ cells. Comments on this clone: The target antigen is unknown.

Looked up from germline, CDR1 is SGHRS and CDR2 is YFSETQ. Trimming removed 3 bases at V and 5 bases at J, with 9 bases between. The CDR3 extends over 14 amino acids. The TCR comes from a man younger than 35 in good health. Sequenced: naive CD8+ T cells sorted from blood. V usage is TRBV5-1 and J usage is TRBJ1-6; possibly TRBD1 for D (5 bases). CDR3 nucleotides: TGCGCCAGCAGCTGGGGACCGAATAATTCACCCCTCCACTTT. Amino acid sequence: CASSWGPNNSPLHF.